These 2 T cell receptor beta chains were all obtained from the same sample, sequenced in a study of blood T cell repertoires in COVID-19. The data were produced by immunoSEQ multiplex PCR, yet TCRdb's version contains in-frame clones alone and is incomplete. The sample has roughly 140,000 clones; roughly 84% are singletons. Sequencing input: peripheral blood. The receptors here all came from a woman between 45 and 65 years old in a cohort sampled during active or convalescent COVID-19.

The chain carries TRBV5-5 and TRBJ1-4; the D is unclear. The V end lost 0 bases, the J end lost 7 bases, and 16 bases lay between the germline ends. This CDR3 spans 16 amino acids. CDR1 is SGHKS, CDR2 YYEKEE, per germline (reference sequence). The CDR3 is CASSLVQPRNIEKLFF. CDR3 bases: TGTGCCAGCAGCTTGGTCCAGCCCAGGAATATTGAAAAACTGTTTTTT. The entire variable domain, with the rest obtained from reference TRBV5-5 and TRBJ1-4, is as follows: DAGVTQSPTHLIKTRGQQVTLRCSPISGHKSVSWYQQVLGQGPQFIFQYYEKEERGRGNFPDRFSARQFPNYSSELNVNALLLGDSALYLCASSLVQPRNIEKLFFGSGTQLSVL.

The chain recombines TRBV4-1 with TRBJ2-4, with a possible D match to TRBD2 (5 bases). Germline lookup yields CDR1 MGHRA and CDR2 YSYEKL. The germline V and J ends were trimmed by 3 bases and 0 bases, with 9 bases remaining between them. The CDR3 is 15 amino acids. CDR3 nucleotide sequence: TGCGCCAGCAGCCAGGAGGAGTTAGCCAAAAACATTCAGTACTTC. Its protein product is CASSQEELAKNIQYF.